Described below is a single T cell receptor (beta chain) sequence and its context. This clonotype was observed a handful of times. The target of this receptor is not known. Base qualities are not provided; no much larger clone lies one nucleotide away. The sample originates from a study of blood T cells in healthy people across ages (dated by TCRdb to the mid-2010s). With regard to the full study: In model experiments, template switching captured about one uniquely barcoded TCR beta cDNA molecule for every two T cells. The study measured age-related changes in TCR beta repertoire diversity using deep sequencing normalized with unique cDNA molecular identifiers. The donors were split into four age groups: young (average 16 years), middle-aged (about 40), aged (over 55) and long-lived (over 75). Donors of different ages were randomly distributed across sequencing lanes to avoid experimental bias. Using the same blood draw, the study looked at two additional independent replicas of 1 million unique cDNA reads for two donors, one aged 18 to 30 and the other aged 80 or older.

The roughly 37 donors, aged roughly 6 to 90 years, were systemically healthy Caucasian individuals from Russia. Each donor gave 8 to 10 milliliters of peripheral blood, collected into EDTA-treated Vacutainer tubes. Ficoll-Paque density-gradient centrifugation was used to isolate PBMCs, with at least 6 million per sample. Trizol reagent was used to extract total RNA from the PBMCs, yielding at least 6 micrograms per sample. For every donor, flow cytometry on a PBMC aliquot measured the percentage of naive CD45RAhigh/CD27high T cells. The library was made by 5' RACE. TCRdb names Illumina HiSeq 2500 as the instrument used. A second PCR of 7 to 11 cycles was run with a J-beta primer mix and a sample-barcoded 5' primer. A unique molecular identifier was introduced onto each TCR beta cDNA molecule by a template-switch 5' adaptor carrying 12 random nucleotides. At least 3 million CDR3-containing paired-end reads were obtained from each sample. First-strand cDNA was synthesized from all RNA with the Mint cDNA synthesis kit, primed by a TRBC-specific oligonucleotide. All cDNA was treated with uracil-DNA glycosylase and then went through a first 18-cycle PCR with the universal primers M1SS and BC2_uni_R. The authors' pipeline ran thus. Each sample was normalized by randomly selecting 1 million high-quality reads, each carrying a distinct molecular identifier. Instead of being binned into consensus sequences, reads that shared molecular identifiers were thrown out. MiTCR, with a Q25 quality threshold and the strictest error-elimination algorithm, was used for CDR3 identification, clonotype clustering and error correction. Lower-bound total TCR beta diversity was estimated with a nonparametric unseen species model using Euler transformation. In-frame beta chains were kept once TCRdb had trimmed the public reads at Q25 with fastp and called clones with MiXCR. For every CDR3 protein sequence, its rows merge into one entry that carries the most common genes and DNA. In this record, the V and J calls reflect TCRdb's handling and not the investigators' own analysis. This sample holds fewer than 2,000,000 distinct CDR3 sequences; 34% were observed only once. The ten top clones hold approximately 10% of the sample.

Beyond this particular receptor, the publication reports: Because donor CMV infection status was unknown, age-related changes in expanded clonotypes were potentially confounded. There was a strong correlation between observed TCR beta diversity and the percentage of naive T cells measured by flow cytometry. Compared with the aged group, more naive CD4+ T cells, fewer expanded clones and increased TCR diversity were shown by the long-lived group, suggesting age selection. Since profiling was done on bulk unsorted PBMCs, naive and antigen-experienced compartments could not be conclusively compared. Estimates of total diversity based on one million sequenced T cells were regarded as lower bounds and as underestimates. As age increased, observed TCR beta diversity per million T cells dropped in a roughly linear way, and a significant reduction was already evident by age 40.

V loses 0 bases, J loses 10 bases, and the germline ends lie 13 bases apart. In the germline V gene, CDR1 corresponds to SGHTA and CDR2 to FQGTGA. The CDR3 contains 14 residues, cysteine and phenylalanine counted. This entry keeps only the CDR3 DNA: 42 bases, framed from base 1. The chain couples TRBV7-3 to TRBJ2-1, with the D assignment possibly TRBD1 or TRBD2, given 5 matching bases for each. The sample comprised blood. The TCR originated in a woman younger than 45 in good health. The CDR3 reads as follows: CASSLTGAQSEQFF. The nucleotide sequence is TGTGCCAGCAGCTTAACCGGGGCCCAGTCGGAGCAGTTCTTC.